This note documents a single T cell receptor beta chain sequence. Its antigen is not yet known. Per-base quality was not reported, and no clone a single base away is much larger than it. For CDR1 and CDR2, the germline V gene lists SGHRS and YFSETQ. The CDR3 numbers 17 residues from cysteine through phenylalanine. The CDR3 DNA has 51 bases and is translated from base 1. V drops 0 bases and J drops 0 bases, leaving 16 bases in between. The sample belongs to a study of control samples from healthy donors and cancer patients (dated by TCRdb to the early 2020s). Library preparation used the immunoSEQ multiplex PCR assay. Held by TCRdb, this immuneACCESS table contains in-frame sequences only and omits some clones. Under half of the omission traces to an unresolved V gene where checked; the cause of the rest is unknown. This sample has 160,000 or so clones in its table, and about 94% of those were observed once. 12% to 15% of the sample lies in the top ten.

Sequencing used PBMCs. This chain joins TRBV5-1 to TRBJ2-7; no D gene can be assigned with confidence. The receptor was derived from a man aged 60-69 years with colorectal cancer. The CDR3 reads CASSLASYSEFSYEQYF. At the DNA level, the sequence is TGCGCCAGCAGCTTGGCTTCCTACAGTGAATTCTCCTACGAGCAGTACTTC.